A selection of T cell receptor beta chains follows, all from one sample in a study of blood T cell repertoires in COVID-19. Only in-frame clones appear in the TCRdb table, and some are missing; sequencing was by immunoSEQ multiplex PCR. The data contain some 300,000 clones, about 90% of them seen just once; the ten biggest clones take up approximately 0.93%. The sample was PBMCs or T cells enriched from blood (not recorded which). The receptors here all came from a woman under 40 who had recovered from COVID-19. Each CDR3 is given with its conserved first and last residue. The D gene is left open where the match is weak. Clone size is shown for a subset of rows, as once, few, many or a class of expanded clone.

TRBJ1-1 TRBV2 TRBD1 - CASRAQGVRTEAFF TGTGCCAGCAGAGCACAGGGGGTGAGGACTGAAGCTTTCTTT
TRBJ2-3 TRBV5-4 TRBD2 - CASSLWGGGFLDTQYF TGTGCCAGCAGCTTGTGGGGCGGGGGGTTTTTAGATACGCAGTATTTT
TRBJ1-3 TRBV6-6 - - CASSYSAGGNTIYF TGTGCCAGCAGTTACTCGGCAGGGGGAAACACCATATATTTT
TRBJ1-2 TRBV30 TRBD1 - CAASRDSINYGYTF TGTGCGGCTTCCCGGGACAGCATTAACTATGGCTACACCTTC
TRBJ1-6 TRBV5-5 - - CASSPDSYLNSPLHF TGTGCCAGCAGCCCCGACAGCTACCTTAATTCACCCCTCCACTTT
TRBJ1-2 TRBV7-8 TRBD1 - CASSSGTARYGYTF TGTGCCAGCAGCTCGGGGACAGCCCGCTATGGCTACACCTTC
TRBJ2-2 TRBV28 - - CASSSPRDKNTGELFF TGTGCCAGCAGTTCACCCCGGGACAAGAACACCGGGGAGCTGTTTTTT
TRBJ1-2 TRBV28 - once CASSQLTDPMRYTF TGTGCCAGCAGCCAACTGACAGACCCTATGCGCTACACCTTC
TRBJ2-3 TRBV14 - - CASSSRVDTQYF TGTGCCAGCAGCTCCCGTGTGGATACGCAGTATTTT
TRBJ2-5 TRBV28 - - CASSLEQTQETQYF TGTGCCAGCAGTTTGGAGCAGACCCAAGAGACCCAGTACTTC
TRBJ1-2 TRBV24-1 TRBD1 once CATSRTGGNYGYTF TGTGCCACCAGTAGGACAGGGGGTAACTATGGCTACACCTTC
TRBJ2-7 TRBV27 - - CASSPQRLPPRPYEQYF TGTGCCAGCAGTCCCCAGAGACTCCCCCCGAGGCCCTACGAGCAGTACTTC
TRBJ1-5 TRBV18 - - CASSPGGLINQPQHF TGTGCCAGCTCACCAGGGGGCCTCATCAATCAGCCCCAGCATTTT
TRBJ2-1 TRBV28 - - CASSSPTMYNEQFF TGTGCCAGCAGTTCCCCCACTATGTACAATGAGCAGTTCTTC
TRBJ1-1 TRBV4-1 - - CASSQDYPGDTEAFF TGCGCCAGCAGCCAAGATTATCCAGGGGACACTGAAGCTTTCTTT
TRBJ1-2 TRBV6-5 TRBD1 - CAGQDRGLNYGYTF TGTGCCGGCCAGGACAGGGGGTTAAACTATGGCTACACCTTC
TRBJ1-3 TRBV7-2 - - CASSLGGRLSGNTIYF TGTGCCAGCAGCTTGGGGGGGCGACTCTCTGGAAACACCATATATTTT
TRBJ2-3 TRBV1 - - CTSSPKRAGGPTDTQYF TGCACCAGCAGCCCCAAACGAGCGGGGGGGCCAACAGATACGCAGTATTTT
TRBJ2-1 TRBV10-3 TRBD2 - CAISWAGGNEQFF TGTGCCATCAGTTGGGCGGGGGGCAATGAGCAGTTCTTC
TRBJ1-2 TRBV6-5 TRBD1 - CASSYSTGSTSGYTF TGTGCCAGCAGTTACTCGACAGGGTCAACAAGTGGCTACACCTTC
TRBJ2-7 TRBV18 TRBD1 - CASSPPGTGSYEQYF TGTGCCAGCTCACCACCGGGGACAGGGTCCTACGAGCAGTACTTC
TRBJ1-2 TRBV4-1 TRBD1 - CASSQPTSDRNYGYTF TGCGCCAGCAGCCAACCTACCTCGGACAGGAACTATGGCTACACCTTC
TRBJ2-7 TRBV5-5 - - CASSKATDSSYEQYF TGTGCCAGCAGCAAAGCGACAGATAGCTCCTACGAGCAGTACTTC
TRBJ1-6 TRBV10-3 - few CAIGDSPLHF TGTGCCATTGGAGATTCACCCCTCCACTTT
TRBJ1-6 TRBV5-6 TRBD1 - CASSLAGTGGPNPLHF TGTGCCAGCAGCTTGGCCGGGACAGGGGGCCCAAATCCCCTCCACTTT
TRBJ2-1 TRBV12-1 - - CASINSPGQGDEQFF TGTGCCAGCATTAACAGTCCGGGACAGGGGGATGAGCAGTTCTTC
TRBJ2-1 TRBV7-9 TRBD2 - CASSLGGGFEQFF TGTGCCAGCAGCTTAGGCGGGGGATTTGAGCAGTTCTTC
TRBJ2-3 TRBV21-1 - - CASSKLTSGGMRGTDTQYF TGTGCCAGCAGCAAACTCACTAGCGGGGGGATGAGGGGCACAGATACGCAGTATTTT
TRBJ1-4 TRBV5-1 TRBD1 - CASSLAGQGNEKLFF TGCGCCAGCAGCTTGGCGGGACAGGGGAATGAAAAACTGTTTTTT
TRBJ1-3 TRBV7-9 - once CAGGPGFSGNTIYF TGTGCCGGTGGACCAGGGTTCTCTGGAAACACCATATATTTT
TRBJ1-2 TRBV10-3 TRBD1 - CAISVGGQAYGYTF TGTGCCATCAGTGTCGGGGGACAGGCGTATGGCTACACCTTC
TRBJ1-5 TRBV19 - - CASSATAGQPQHF TGTGCCAGTAGTGCGACAGCGGGTCAGCCCCAGCATTTT
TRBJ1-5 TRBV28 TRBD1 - CASSQTQGQGKQPQHF TGTGCCAGCAGCCAAACCCAAGGACAGGGAAAACAGCCCCAGCATTTT
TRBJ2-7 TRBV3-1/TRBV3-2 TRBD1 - CASSQQKQGSEQYF TGTGCCAGCAGCCAACAAAAACAGGGGAGCGAGCAGTACTTC
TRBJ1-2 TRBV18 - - CASSLSLDTTYGYTF TGTGCCAGCTCACTCTCCCTTGACACGACCTATGGCTACACCTTC
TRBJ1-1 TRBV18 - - CASSLQGTEAFF TGTGCCAGCTCACTCCAGGGCACTGAAGCTTTCTTT
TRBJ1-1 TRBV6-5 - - CASGQQRPEAFF TGTGCCAGCGGACAACAGCGACCCGAAGCTTTCTTT
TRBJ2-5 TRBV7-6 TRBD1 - CASSFAAPGQEETQYF TGTGCCAGCAGCTTCGCTGCGCCGGGACAGGAGGAGACCCAGTACTTC
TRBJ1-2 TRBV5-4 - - CASSPDSNYGYTF TGTGCCAGCAGCCCGGACAGCAACTATGGCTACACCTTC
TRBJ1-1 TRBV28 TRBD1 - CASRFAGGANTEAFF TGTGCCAGCAGATTCGCAGGGGGCGCGAACACTGAAGCTTTCTTT
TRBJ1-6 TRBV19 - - CASSIQNSPLHF TGTGCCAGTAGTATTCAGAATTCACCCCTCCACTTT
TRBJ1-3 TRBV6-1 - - CASSEPAGNTIYF TGTGCCAGCAGTGAACCGGCTGGAAACACCATATATTTT
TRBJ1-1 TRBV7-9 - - CASSLGLQGHTEAFF TGTGCCAGCAGCTTAGGGCTGCAGGGTCACACTGAAGCTTTCTTT
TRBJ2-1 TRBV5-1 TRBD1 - CASSSRLTPSGQASYNEQFF TGCGCCAGCAGCTCCCGTTTGACCCCCTCCGGACAGGCCTCCTACAATGAGCAGTTCTTC
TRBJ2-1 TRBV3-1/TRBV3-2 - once CASSQDDNEQFF TGTGCCAGCAGCCAAGACGACAATGAGCAGTTCTTC